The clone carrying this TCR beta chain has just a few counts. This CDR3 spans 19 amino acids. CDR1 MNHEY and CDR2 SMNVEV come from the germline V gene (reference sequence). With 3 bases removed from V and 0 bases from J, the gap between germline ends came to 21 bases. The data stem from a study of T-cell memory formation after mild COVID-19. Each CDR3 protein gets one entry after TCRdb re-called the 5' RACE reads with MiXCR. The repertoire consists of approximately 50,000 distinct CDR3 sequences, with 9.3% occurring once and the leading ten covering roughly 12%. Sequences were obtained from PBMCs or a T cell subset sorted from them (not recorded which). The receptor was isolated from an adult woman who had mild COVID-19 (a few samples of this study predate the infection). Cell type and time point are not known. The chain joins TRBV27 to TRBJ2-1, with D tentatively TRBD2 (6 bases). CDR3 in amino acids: CASSFSTSPRLSSYNEQFF. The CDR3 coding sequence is TGTGCCAGCAGTTTCTCGACTAGTCCAAGGCTAAGCTCCTACAATGAGCAGTTCTTC.